This passage covers 19 T cell receptor beta chains from one sample sequenced in a study of T cells expressing NK-cell markers. TCRdb re-analyzed the 5' RACE reads; it lists each CDR3 protein once, without DNA. The sample has 250,000 or so distinct CDR3 sequences. Material for sequencing was blood T cells: a sorted CD56 or NKG2C T cell subset, CD4+ or CD8+ T cells, or bulk PBMC T cells (not recorded which). These receptors came from a woman aged 18 to 75 in good health.

The J gene is TRBJ2-3, the V gene TRBV10-3; TCRdb reports TRBD1, a call that lacks DNA to check it against. This CDR3 spans 14 amino acids. Per the germline V gene, CDR1 is ENHRY and CDR2 is SYGVKD. The CDR3 is CATLQGKGTDTQYF.

This chain joins TRBV7-2 and TRBJ2-3; checking the TCRdb D call of TRBD2 is not possible without DNA. Germline CDR1 reads SGHTA; CDR2 reads FQGNSA. CDR3 length: 17 residues. CDR3 region: CASSRRGLAAVTDTQYF.

This chain connects TRBV12-3 or TRBV12-4 to TRBJ1-4. The CDR3 totals 14 residues. The chain's CDR3 is CASSTRLPQEKLFF.

This chain links TRBV12-3 or TRBV12-4 with TRBJ1-5; TCRdb's D call, TRBD1, is unchecked because there is no DNA. The CDR3 consists of 14 residues. The CDR3 sequence is CASSPTANNQPQHF.

The chain recombines TRBV7-7 with TRBJ2-1. CDR1 is SSHAT and CDR2 is FNYEAQ in the germline V gene (reference sequence). This CDR3 is built from 15 residues. The CDR3 here is CASSLSGGSYNEQFF.

The chain joins TRBV6-1 to TRBJ2-7; no DNA is available, so the TRBD2 call from TCRdb remains unchecked. The CDR3 is 16 residues long. The germline V gene encodes CDR1 MNHNS and CDR2 SASEGT. CDR3 sequence: CASRAGTSGSMGEQYF.

V and J are TRBV4-3 and TRBJ1-1; the TCRdb D gene call, TRBD1, has no DNA to confirm it. The germline V gene has CDR1 LGHNA and CDR2 YSLEER. The CDR3 runs 13 residues. CDR3 residues: CASSQDRGGEAFF.

The chain recombines TRBV7-2 with TRBJ2-3; with no DNA, the TCRdb D assignment of TRBD1 cannot be verified. This CDR3 is 15 amino acids long. Germline lookup yields CDR1 SGHTA and CDR2 FQGNSA. The CDR3 here is CASSLARLGVDTQYF.

The chain carries TRBV4-3 and TRBJ2-5; the TRBD1 assignment by TCRdb is unverifiable without DNA. The germline CDR1 and CDR2 sequences are LGHNA and YSLEER. This CDR3 comprises 16 residues. The CDR3 is CASSQDGNREVETQYF.

The chain carries TRBV7-9 and TRBJ2-5; there is no DNA to check the TCRdb D call of TRBD1. Germline lookup yields CDR1 SEHNR and CDR2 FQNEAQ (reference sequence). There are 16 residues in the CDR3. CDR3 region: CASSLIWTGGQETQYF. Combining the CDR3 with reference TRBV7-9 and TRBJ2-5 gives the whole variable domain DTGVSQNPRHKITKRGQNVTFRCDPISEHNRLYWYRQTLGQGPEFLTYFQNEAQLEKSRLLSDRFSAERPKGSFSTLEIQRTEQGDSAMYLCASSLIWTGGQETQYFGPGTRLLVL.

The V gene is TRBV5-1, the J gene TRBJ2-5. The CDR3 has 13 amino acids. CDR1 is SGHRS and CDR2 is YFSETQ in the germline V gene. Here the CDR3 reads CASSMGLQETQYF. The whole variable domain, remainder taken from reference TRBV5-1 and TRBJ2-5, is KAGVTQTPRYLIKTRGQQVTLSCSPISGHRSVSWYQQTPGQGLQFLFEYFSETQRNKGNFPGRFSGRQFSNSRSEMNVSTLELGDSALYLCASSMGLQETQYFGPGTRLLVL.

The chain uses TRBV4-3 and TRBJ2-1; the TCRdb D gene call, TRBD2, has no DNA to confirm it. The CDR3 spans 14 residues. Germline V gives CDR1 LGHNA, CDR2 YSLEER. The CDR3: CASSPRLINNEQFF.

The chain carries TRBV7-9 and TRBJ2-6. CDR1 and CDR2 (germline): SEHNR, FQNEAQ (reference sequence). The CDR3 loop spans 14 amino acids. CDR3: CASSYLSGANVLTF. Full variable domain (missing parts from reference TRBV7-9 and TRBJ2-6): DTGVSQNPRHKITKRGQNVTFRCDPISEHNRLYWYRQTLGQGPEFLTYFQNEAQLEKSRLLSDRFSAERPKGSFSTLEIQRTEQGDSAMYLCASSYLSGANVLTFGAGSRLTVL.

V is TRBV2 and J is TRBJ2-2; as DNA is missing, the TRBD1 call by TCRdb cannot be tested. This CDR3 spans 16 amino acids. Germline CDR1 SNHLY, CDR2 FYNNEI. This CDR3 is CASSPAGTEGTGELFF.

This chain uses TRBV5-1 with TRBJ2-3; the D gene TCRdb calls, TRBD1, cannot be checked with no DNA. The CDR3 is 15 residues long. Germline V CDR1 and CDR2: SGHRS, YFSETQ. This CDR3 reads CASSLYGGFTDTQYF.

This rearrangement joins TRBV20-1 to TRBJ2-3; lacking DNA, the TRBD2 call made by TCRdb goes unchecked. Germline V gene data show CDR1 as DFQATT and CDR2 as SNEGSKA (reference sequence). The CDR3 runs to 18 residues. The CDR3 sequence is CSARVGSGGAEGTDTQYF.

The CDR3 loop is CASSLGFSSGGAGETQYF. The chain links TRBV11-2 to TRBJ2-5; the D call from TCRdb, TRBD2, cannot be confirmed without DNA. This CDR3 has 18 amino acids. CDR1 is SGHAT, CDR2 FQNNGV, per germline. Full variable domain (remainder filled in from reference TRBV11-2 and TRBJ2-5): EAGVAQSPRYKIIEKRQSVAFWCNPISGHATLYWYQQILGQGPKLLIQFQNNGVVDDSQLPKDRFSAERLKGVDSTLKIQPAKLEDSAVYLCASSLGFSSGGAGETQYFGPGTRLLVL.

The CDR3: CASSFPGLAGGKETQYF. This chain joins TRBV5-6 and TRBJ2-5; TCRdb proposes TRBD2, but this gene call is untestable without DNA. Germline CDR1 is SGHDT and CDR2 is YYEEEE. This CDR3 contains 17 residues.

V usage is TRBV12-3 or TRBV12-4 and J usage is TRBJ1-2; TCRdb reports TRBD1, a call that lacks DNA to check it against. The CDR3 consists of 15 residues. CDR3 sequence: CASSPRGGANYGYTF.